Presented here are 14 T cell receptor beta chains from one specimen sequenced in a study of shared clonotypes between healthy human individuals. Naivety among CD8 cells was defined by CD45RO negativity and positive CCR7 selection, thereby excluding terminally differentiated effector memory CD45RA+ cells. Some clones are missing from TCRdb's copy, which holds only in-frame ones; the method was immunoSEQ multiplex PCR. Counted here are some 2 million clones, about 95% occurring once; the ten biggest clones make up 0.9% to 1.5%. Material for sequencing was naive CD8+ T cells sorted from blood. The receptors shown here come from a man in his late teens or twenties in good health.

The rearrangement uses TRBV2 and TRBJ2-5; possibly TRBD2 for D (6 bases). Per the germline V gene, CDR1 is SNHLY and CDR2 is FYNNEI. The CDR3 runs 13 residues. V gave up 10 bases and J gave up 5 bases, with 17 bases separating them. CDR3 loop: CATSRLGEETQYF. As DNA, the CDR3 is TGTGCCACGAGTCGACTAGGCGAGGAGACCCAGTACTTC.

This chain uses TRBV10-3 with TRBJ1-2; TRBD1 might be the D (5 bases). V lost 3 bases, J lost 1 base, and 21 bases lay in between. The CDR3 spans 18 residues. CDR1 ENHRY and CDR2 SYGVKD come from the germline V gene. This CDR3 is CAISDPAGPTLINYGYTF. CDR3 bases: TGTGCCATCAGTGATCCGGCGGGACCGACTCTCATTAACTATGGCTACACCTTC.

CDR3 sequence: CASSPRQGSGTEAFF. The CDR3 DNA sequence: TGTGCCAGCAGCCCTAGACAGGGATCCGGCACTGAAGCTTTCTTT. The V call is TRBV28, the J call TRBJ1-1, with 7 nucleotides matching TRBD1. Germline CDR1 and CDR2: MDHEN and SYDVKM. With 6 bases clipped from V and 4 bases from J, the junction kept 11 bases outside the gene matches. CDR3 length: 15 residues.

CDR3 sequence reads: CASTEFRTDTQYF. In DNA, the CDR3 is TGTGCCAGCACGGAGTTCAGGACAGATACGCAGTATTTT. The V and J genes are TRBV27 and TRBJ2-3, with unresolved D. The CDR3 is 13 amino acids. Germline V gene data show CDR1 as MNHEY and CDR2 as SMNVEV (reference sequence). V was cut by 7 bases and J by 3 bases, with 11 bases left in between.

This chain uses TRBV6-5 with TRBJ2-7, with D uncertain. Germline V gene data show CDR1 as MNHEY and CDR2 as SVGAGI. V was shortened by 10 bases and J by 3 bases, with 16 bases between the two germline ends. The CDR3 contains 13 residues. CDR3 loop: CATRSGSDYEQYF. The CDR3, as DNA: TGTGCCACCAGGAGTGGTTCGGACTACGAGCAGTACTTC.

The rearrangement joins TRBV4-1 to TRBJ2-1; TRBD2 aligns across 12 bases. Per the germline V gene, CDR1 is MGHRA and CDR2 is YSYEKL. The CDR3 sequence is 21 residues long. The trim removed 1 base at V and 4 bases at J, leaving 17 bases unmatched. The CDR3 loop is CASSQATSGSTFLQKYNEQFF. CDR3 nucleotides: TGCGCCAGCAGCCAAGCGACTAGCGGGAGTACGTTCCTGCAAAAATACAATGAGCAGTTCTTC.

The chain is built from TRBV9 and TRBJ1-3; a possible D gene is TRBD1 (5 bases). The CDR3 has 16 amino acids. Germline V gene lookup returns CDR1 SGDLS and CDR2 YYNGEE. The V end lost 3 bases, the J end lost 1 base, and 14 bases lay between the germline ends. CDR3: CASSAILGGSGNTIYF. The CDR3, as DNA: TGTGCCAGCAGCGCCATCCTCGGGGGATCTGGAAACACCATATATTTT. Complete variable domain (other parts from reference TRBV9 and TRBJ1-3): DSGVTQTPKHLITATGQRVTLRCSPRSGDLSVYWYQQSLDQGLQFLIQYYNGEERAKGNILERFSAQQFPDLHSELNLSSLELGDSALYFCASSAILGGSGNTIYFGEGSWLTVV.

The sample holds one count of this clone. The rearrangement links TRBV19 to TRBJ2-7, with D possibly matching TRBD2 (5 bases). Germline CDR1 is LNHDA and CDR2 is SQIVND (reference sequence). The V and J ends lost 5 bases and 3 bases respectively, with 11 bases between them. This CDR3 region has 13 residues. The DNA of the CDR3 is TGTGCCAGTAGTGAGGGCCTAGGCTACGAGCAGTACTTC. Encoded protein: CASSEGLGYEQYF.

This chain links TRBV15 with TRBJ1-1; perhaps TRBD1 as D (6 bases). The CDR3 is made up of 16 amino acids. CDR1 is LNHNV, CDR2 YYDKDF, per germline (reference sequence). Deletions cut 3 bases from V and 0 bases from J, with 14 bases between. CDR3 loop: CATSSPGAGMNTEAFF. CDR3 bases: TGTGCCACCAGCAGTCCAGGGGCAGGGATGAACACTGAAGCTTTCTTT. Drawing the rest from reference TRBV15 and TRBJ1-1, the complete variable domain is DAMVIQNPRYQVTQFGKPVTLSCSQTLNHNVMYWYQQKSSQAPKLLFHYYDKDFNNEADTPDNFQSRRPNTSFCFLDIRSPGLGDTAMYLCATSSPGAGMNTEAFFGQGTRLTVV.

J is TRBJ2-1 and V is TRBV30; a weak D match, TRBD1 (7 bases). Per the germline V gene, CDR1 is GTSNPN and CDR2 is SVGIG (reference sequence). This CDR3 is built from 14 residues. Trimming left V 1 base short and J 6 bases short, with 13 bases between. CDR3 in amino acids: CAWSATGRLNEQFF. The CDR3 DNA reads as TGTGCCTGGAGTGCGACAGGGAGGCTCAATGAGCAGTTCTTC. Looking up the rest from reference TRBV30 and TRBJ2-1 gives the full variable domain: SQTIHQWPATLVQPVGSPLSLECTVEGTSNPNLYWYRQAAGRGLQLLFYSVGIGQISSEVPQNLSASRPQDRQFILSSKKLLLSDSGFYLCAWSATGRLNEQFFGPGTRLTVL.

As regards this clone: Other DNA variants within this sample encode the same CDR3. The chain employs TRBV5-1 and TRBJ1-1, with 10 bases that match TRBD1. Germline V gives CDR1 SGHRS, CDR2 YFSETQ. V dropped 0 bases and J dropped 2; count of bases not matched to a gene: 1. The CDR3 spans 15 residues. This CDR3 reads CASSLGDRGNTEAFF. Written as DNA, the CDR3 is TGCGCCAGCAGCTTGGGGGACAGGGGTAACACTGAAGCTTTCTTT.

A word on this clone: The same CDR3 arises from other DNA sequences in this sample as well. This rearrangement joins TRBV20-1 to TRBJ2-3; D ambiguous. This CDR3 spans 11 amino acids. CDR1 is DFQATT, CDR2 SNEGSKA, per germline (reference sequence). Trimming stripped 1 base from V and 4 bases from J, with 3 bases between. This chain's CDR3 is CSARAADTQYF. For the CDR3, the DNA is TGCAGTGCTAGAGCAGCAGATACGCAGTATTTT.

This chain links TRBV4-3 with TRBJ2-1; D remains unclear. In germline, CDR1 is LGHNA, CDR2 YSLEER. This CDR3 comprises 15 residues. The germline V and J ends were trimmed by 0 bases and 3 bases, with 9 bases remaining between them. The CDR3 DNA is TGCGCCAGCAGCCAAGATCCCTATTACTACAATGAGCAGTTCTTC. Translated: CASSQDPYYYNEQFF.

In its sample, this clone was seen once. This chain joins TRBV7-9 and TRBJ2-3, with TRBD2 as a possible D gene (8 bases). V was pared by 6 bases and J by 0 bases, with 25 bases between. The CDR3 consists of 19 residues. Germline CDR1 is SEHNR and CDR2 is FQNEAQ (reference sequence). This CDR3 is CASSFLIVAGQTSTDTQYF. The CDR3 nucleotides read TGTGCCAGCAGTTTTCTCATTGTAGCGGGACAGACTAGCACAGATACGCAGTATTTT.